This TCR beta chain was recovered during a study of control samples from healthy donors and cancer patients. V was trimmed by 8 bases and J by 3 bases, leaving 13 bases between them. Germline-derived CDR1 and CDR2 are MNHEY and SVGAGI. The CDR3 consists of 14 residues. The method was immunoSEQ multiplex PCR; TCRdb's version includes in-frame clones alone and lacks a portion of them. The sample carries 25,000 to 35,000 clones, around nine tenths recorded once. This chain connects TRBV6-5 to TRBJ1-4; D is unresolved. The clonotype comes from a middle-aged woman with lung cancer. Sample: PBMCs. CDR3 protein: CASQPSRSNEKLFF. In nucleotides, the CDR3 is TGTGCCAGCCAGCCGTCCCGCTCTAATGAAAAACTGTTTTTT.